This passage covers 2 T cell receptor beta chains from one sample sequenced in a study of blood T cell repertoires in COVID-19. The assay was immunoSEQ multiplex PCR, and TCRdb's table has in-frame clones only and misses some. The table includes roughly 60,000 clones, roughly four fifths detected once. The sequenced sample was peripheral blood. The receptors derive from a woman of 80 years or more with acute or convalescent COVID-19.

Written as DNA, the CDR3 is TGTGCCTGGAGTGTGGGACTAGCGGGCCCCTACGAGCAGTACTTC. It is translated as CAWSVGLAGPYEQYF. The genes are TRBV30 and TRBJ2-7, with 12 bases lining up with TRBD2. The CDR3 extends over 15 amino acids. Germline lookup yields CDR1 GTSNPN and CDR2 SVGIG (reference sequence). V lost 0 bases to trimming and J lost 2 bases; unmatched junction nucleotides: 2.

The J gene is TRBJ2-7, the V gene TRBV6-2 or TRBV6-3, with a possible D match to TRBD2 (6 bases). The V gene's germline CDR1 is MNHEY and CDR2 SVGEGT. The CDR3 loop spans 14 amino acids. V lost 5 bases and J 0 bases, leaving 11 bases between the germline ends. CDR3 amino acids: CASSTRDFSYEQYF. CDR3 coding DNA: TGTGCCAGCAGTACCCGGGACTTCTCCTACGAGCAGTACTTC.